This T cell receptor delta chain was captured in a study of γδ T cells in repeated Plasmodium falciparum infection (TCRdb year 2021). Broadly, across the study: In the natural-infection arm, Malian children exposed to intense seasonal malaria transmission were enrolled and compared against age and gender matched Australian children. Several malaria-naive U.S. adults underwent four controlled human malaria infections by bites from P. falciparum NF54-infected Anopheles stephensi mosquitoes over 644 days. Samples were collected from controlled-infection subjects at baseline, immediately before selected infections, and 21 days after each infection. Malian gammadelta TCR repertoires were analysed cross-sectionally in periods with no transmission and longitudinally across episodes of acute febrile malaria. The study looked at how repeated Plasmodium falciparum infection shapes the human gammadelta T cell repertoire, using both natural infection in Mali and controlled human malaria infection. Points the paper makes about the study in general: The controlled-infection cohort was small, limiting analysis of inter-individual variability in gammadelta T cell responses. Waves of new clonotype selection in Vdelta2-negative, largely Vdelta1+, gammadelta TCR repertoires appeared to be driven by repeated controlled infections. Vgamma9/Vdelta2+ TCR repertoires kept a highly stable polyclonal repertoire across time and infection, and many TCRgamma sequences overlapped between individuals. The Malian cohort came from a small rural village of predominantly one ethnic group, limiting generalizability. Vdelta2-negative gammadelta TCR repertoires from Malian children appeared more clonally expanded, less diverse and less shared than those of Australian children.

Library method: multiplex PCR. For sequencing, an Illumina MiSeq was employed. Each sorted gammadelta T cell sample was sequenced for both the TCR gamma (TRG) and TCR delta (TRD) chains. Under the source paper's analysis protocol: Clonotype tree plots, accumulated frequency of the top 20 clonotypes, diversity index (DI) and D75 metrics were included in the repertoire analyses. After TCRdb called clones again from the public reads with CATT, rows with identical DNA were merged. The V and J calls reflect TCRdb's pipeline rather than the authors' work. This sample gives tens of thousands of delta-chain clones in total; roughly 0.9% of them show up just once. Just under 10% of the sample goes to the ten largest clones. This clone was seen a few times. This receptor's antigen is unknown. The translation of this DNA and the TCRdb protein of a much larger clone differ at residues 3 and 8, probably owing to a read error; the protein shown here is translated from the DNA.

For bulk TCR repertoire analysis, Vgamma9/Vdelta2+ and Vdelta2-negative gammadelta T cell populations were flow-sorted out of peripheral blood mononuclear cells. V is cut by 5 bases and J by 0 bases, and the space between the germline ends is 52 bases. In the germline V gene (reference sequence), CDR1 corresponds to TVYSNPD and CDR2 to GDNSRS. The CDR3 goes from the cysteine to the phenylalanine over 26 residues. Only the CDR3 portion is preserved as DNA: 78 bases, with reading frame beginning at the first base. Sequenced material: gamma-delta T cells from blood. The chain uses TRDV3 and TRDJ1; the D call is possibly TRDD2 or TRDD3, each sharing 8 bases. The receptor was isolated from a pool of human donors (malaria-infected and uninfected, not separated). The CDR3 here reads CALGGKPPFLAGGSYSDPPYTDKLIF. Read as DNA, the sequence is TGTGCCCTTGGGGGGAAACCCCCCTTCCTAGCTGGGGGAAGTTATTCAGACCCTCCGTACACCGATAAACTCATCTTT.